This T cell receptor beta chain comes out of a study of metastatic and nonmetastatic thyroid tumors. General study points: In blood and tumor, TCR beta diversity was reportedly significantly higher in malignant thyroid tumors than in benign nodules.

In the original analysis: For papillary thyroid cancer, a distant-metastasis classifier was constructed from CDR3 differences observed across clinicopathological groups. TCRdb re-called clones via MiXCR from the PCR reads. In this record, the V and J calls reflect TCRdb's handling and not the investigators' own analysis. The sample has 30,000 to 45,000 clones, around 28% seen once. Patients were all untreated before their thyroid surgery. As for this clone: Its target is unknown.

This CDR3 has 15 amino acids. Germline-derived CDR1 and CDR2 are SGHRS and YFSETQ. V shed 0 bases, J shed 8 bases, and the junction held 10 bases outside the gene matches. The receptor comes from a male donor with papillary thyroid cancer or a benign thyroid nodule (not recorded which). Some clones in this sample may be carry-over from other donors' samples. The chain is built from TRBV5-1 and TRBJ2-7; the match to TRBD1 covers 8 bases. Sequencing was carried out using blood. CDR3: CASSLGYSGGEKQYF. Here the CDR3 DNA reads TGCGCCAGCAGCTTGGGGTATTCAGGGGGCGAGAAGCAGTACTTC.